This entry features one T cell receptor (beta chain) sequence. Antigen specificity is unknown. This entry comes from a study of beta chain features in type 1 diabetes. Broader study findings: Whether TCRB rearrangement is influenced by HLA type was left unresolved in this analysis. Relative to healthy donors, patients appeared to have naive, central memory and Treg TCRB repertoires that were more similar.

Germline CDR1 reads MDHEN; CDR2 reads SYDVKM. This CDR3 comprises 14 residues. V was clipped by 4 bases and J by 4 bases; unmatched bases: 6. Every participating donor gave one draw, a heparinised blood sample averaging roughly 100 mL. Markers CD45RO/CCR7/CD25/CD127/CD95/CD27 served to sort CD4+ naive, central memory, regulatory and stem cell-like memory cells. Expressed TCRB transcripts were sequenced because the isolated RNA had all been reverse transcribed beforehand. This table comes from immunoSEQ multiplex PCR, and its TCRdb copy is limited to in-frame clones, with some not included. The sample has 200,000 to 300,000 clones, 25% to 30% seen once.

Sequences were obtained from central memory CD4+ T cells from blood. The chain links TRBV28 to TRBJ2-7; 8 bases agree with TRBD1. The receptor comes from a man aged 25 to 40 in good health. The CDR3 region is CASSSGGELYEQYF. The CDR3 nucleotides are TGTGCCAGCAGTTCAGGGGGCGAATTATACGAGCAGTACTTC.